This T cell receptor beta chain was observed in a study of T cell responses to AZD1222 COVID-19 vaccine. Study results and caveats: Following two doses of AZD1222, Spike-specific TCR breadth and depth rose.

Only one count was recorded for this clone. What it binds is not known. Here immunoSEQ multiplex PCR was the method, and the copy in TCRdb shows in-frame clones only, minus some. The data show about 270,000 clones, with about 94% seen just once and approximately 0.52% held by the top ten. The germline V gene encodes CDR1 MDHEN and CDR2 SYDVKM. The V end was cut by 5 bases, the J end by 1 base, with 15 bases between. The CDR3 length is 15 residues. The receptor comes from an adult who received the AZD1222 COVID-19 vaccine. The input for sequencing was peripheral blood, taken 28 days after the second AZD1222 dose. The V and J genes are TRBV28 and TRBJ2-7, with D possibly being TRBD1 (6 bases). Written as DNA, the CDR3 is TGTGCCAGCAGTGTACAGGGTCGTGGGTCCTACGAGCAGTACTTC. Protein product: CASSVQGRGSYEQYF.